Listed here are 26 T cell receptor beta chains from one sample, sequenced in a study of T cells after yellow fever vaccination. MiXCR was run by TCRdb on the 5' RACE reads, yielding one entry per CDR3 protein. The table has around 300,000 distinct CDR3 sequences, over 10% seen once. The material was CD4+ T cells sorted from PBMCs, obtained 45 days after the yellow fever booster vaccination. These receptors came from a man aged 25 to 40 who received the YFV17D yellow fever vaccine.

The CDR3 nucleotides are TGTGCCAGCAGTTACGCCAGCGAAGCTTTCTTT. It encodes CASSYASEAFF. V is TRBV12-3 or TRBV12-4 and J is TRBJ1-1; D remains ambiguous. Trimming took 4 bases from V and 8 from J, leaving 8 bases between them. The CDR3 loop spans 11 amino acids.

This clonotype was recorded at least ten times. The chain recombines TRBV6-5 with TRBJ2-1, with D possibly being TRBD1 (5 bases). CDR1 is MNHEY, CDR2 SVGAGI, per germline. Trimming cost V 4 bases and J 7 bases, with 11 bases left between them. CDR3 length: 13 residues. CDR3 in amino acids: CASSWRRVNEQFF. CDR3 in DNA: TGTGCCAGCAGTTGGCGCAGGGTTAATGAGCAGTTCTTC.

In its sample, this clonotype was seen many times. The gene calls are TRBV7-3 and TRBJ2-1, with unresolved D. CDR3 length: 15 residues. Trimming cost V 5 bases and J 0 bases, with 11 bases left between them. CDR1 SGHTA and CDR2 FQGTGA come from the germline V gene. The CDR3 loop reads CASSPAMSSYNEQFF. CDR3 nucleotides: TGTGCCAGCAGCCCCGCGATGAGCTCCTACAATGAGCAGTTCTTC.

This clonotype has a handful of counts. The V and J genes are TRBV12-3 or TRBV12-4 and TRBJ2-1; D is unclear. V lost 5 bases and J lost 4, with 9 bases in between. This CDR3 comprises 13 residues. The CDR3 sequence: CASSRTAYNEQFF. CDR3 sequence (DNA): TGTGCCAGCAGTCGGACGGCATACAATGAGCAGTTCTTC.

The rearrangement uses TRBV5-1 and TRBJ2-1; a weak D match, TRBD1 (6 bases). This CDR3 region has 17 residues. CDR1 SGHRS and CDR2 YFSETQ come from the germline V gene. Trimming cost V 0 bases and J 3 bases, with 16 bases left between them. The CDR3 region has the DNA TGCGCCAGCAGCTTGGCAACACAAGTAGGGGGCTACAATGAGCAGTTCTTC. Residues: CASSLATQVGGYNEQFF.

This sequence joins TRBV7-2 and TRBJ2-2, with 10 nucleotides matching TRBD2. Germline CDR1 reads SGHTA; CDR2 reads FQGNSA. The CDR3 contains 17 residues. V lost 5 bases and J lost 7; bases outside the gene matches: 13. The CDR3 DNA is TGTGCCAGCAGCCCAGACCCTAGCGGGAGTTCTAACGGGGAGCTGTTTTTT. Translating gives CASSPDPSGSSNGELFF.

This clonotype was observed a few times. The CDR3 loop reads CASSLGASGVREQYF. The CDR3 DNA sequence: TGTGCCAGCAGCTTAGGGGCTAGCGGGGTCAGAGAGCAGTACTTC. V usage is TRBV7-9 and J usage is TRBJ2-7; 9 positions match TRBD2. J lost 7 bases, V lost 1 base, and 8 bases had no gene match. The length of the CDR3 is 15 residues. The germline V gene encodes CDR1 SEHNR and CDR2 FQNEAQ (reference sequence).

The chain has TRBV6-1 and TRBJ1-2; the D gene is possibly TRBD1 (6 bases). This CDR3 spans 15 amino acids. Per the germline V gene, CDR1 is MNHNS and CDR2 is SASEGT. V shed 5 bases and J shed 0 bases, with 13 bases lying between them. CDR3 sequence: CASSTGHRANYGYTF. Here the CDR3 DNA reads TGTGCCAGCAGTACGGGACACCGAGCTAACTATGGCTACACCTTC.

V usage is TRBV9 and J usage is TRBJ2-1; maybe TRBD1 (7 bases). This CDR3 contains 12 residues. V lost 3 bases and J lost 12, with 13 bases in between. The V gene's germline CDR1 is SGDLS and CDR2 YYNGEE. CDR3 coding DNA: TGTGCCAGCAGCGCAGGGGGACTTCGGCAGTTCTTC. It encodes CASSAGGLRQFF.

This chain connects TRBV27 to TRBJ2-7; D is perhaps TRBD2 (5 bases). There are 18 residues in the CDR3. The V gene's germline CDR1 is MNHEY and CDR2 SMNVEV (reference sequence). Between the trimmed V and J ends, which lost 4 bases and 2 bases, there was a span of 24 bases. As DNA, the CDR3 is TGTGCCAGCAGTTCTACCTCCCGAGGACTTCTCCTCCCCTACGAGCAGTACTTC. This translates into CASSSTSRGLLLPYEQYF.

V usage is TRBV7-2 and J usage is TRBJ2-5; TRBD1 agrees at 8 bases. From germline, CDR1 is SGHTA and CDR2 FQGNSA. Unmatched junction bases numbered 9, after V lost 4 bases and J lost 5 bases. The CDR3 is made up of 15 amino acids. DNA for the CDR3: TGTGCCAGCAGCTCACCTACAGGGGGTGTTGAGACCCAGTACTTC. As protein: CASSSPTGGVETQYF.

This clonotype was observed a few times. The chain combines TRBV4-3 with TRBJ1-1; D uncertain. The V gene's germline CDR1 is LGHNA and CDR2 YSLEER. V was pared by 4 bases and J by 0 bases, with 12 bases between. CDR3 length equals 15 residues. In DNA, the CDR3 is TGCGCCAGCAGCCCTTCGGCGGGATTGAACACTGAAGCTTTCTTT. Translating it yields CASSPSAGLNTEAFF.

The chain uses TRBV20-1 and TRBJ2-7; the match to TRBD1 covers 8 bases. Germline values: CDR1 DFQATT, CDR2 SNEGSKA (reference sequence). The CDR3 is 13 amino acids. The V segment lost 2 bases and the J segment 5 bases; nucleotides outside the gene matches: 5. CDR3 in DNA: TGCAGTGCTAGAAGACAGGGGATCGACGAGCAGTACTTC. The encoded protein is CSARRQGIDEQYF.

The chain recombines TRBV6-1 with TRBJ2-1; 7 bases line up with TRBD2. The CDR3 has 13 amino acids. Losses at the gene ends were 10 bases for V and 4 bases for J; bases not matched to a gene: 7. Germline lookup yields CDR1 MNHNS and CDR2 SASEGT. In DNA form, the CDR3 reads TGTGCCACCCGCGGTAGCGGGTACAATGAGCAGTTCTTC. Its translation: CATRGSGYNEQFF.

This clonotype has ten or more counts. The V and J genes are TRBV6-6 and TRBJ2-5; tentative D call: TRBD2 (6 bases). V dropped 5 bases and J dropped 5 bases, with 9 bases sitting between them. Germline CDR1 reads MNHNY; CDR2 reads SVGAGI (reference sequence). The CDR3 covers 12 residues. The chain's CDR3 is CASSRGKETQYF. The CDR3 nucleotides are TGTGCCAGCAGTCGGGGGAAGGAGACCCAGTACTTC.

This clonotype was counted a few times. CDR3 in amino acids: CASSDRTGVGNEQFF. In DNA form, the CDR3 reads TGTGCCAGCAGTGACCGGACAGGGGTTGGTAATGAGCAGTTCTTC. The gene calls are TRBV6-2 or TRBV6-3 and TRBJ2-1; 9 positions match TRBD1. Germline V CDR1 and CDR2: MNHEY, SVGEGT. This CDR3 spans 15 amino acids. With 5 bases clipped from V and 7 bases from J, the junction kept 9 bases outside the gene matches.

This clonotype has at least ten counts. The chain couples TRBV10-2 to TRBJ1-6, with D perhaps TRBD1 (5 bases). Germline CDR1 is WSHSY and CDR2 is SAAADI. CDR3 length equals 12 residues. Trimming stripped 3 bases from V and 8 bases from J, with 5 bases between. CDR3 residues: CASSEQDSPLHF. In nucleotides, the CDR3 is TGCGCCAGCAGTGAACAGGATTCACCCCTCCACTTT.

This clonotype has more than one count but fewer than ten. The rearrangement joins TRBV28 to TRBJ2-3; D gene unclear. Germline assignment: CDR1 MDHEN and CDR2 SYDVKM. The CDR3 runs 12 residues. Trimming took 6 bases from V and 4 from J, leaving 8 bases between them. The CDR3 DNA sequence: TGTGCCAGCAGCGCATCCCCAGATACGCAGTATTTT. Residues: CASSASPDTQYF.

There are a few counts of this clonotype. The V gene is TRBV20-1, the J gene TRBJ2-7; D unresolved. The germline CDR1 and CDR2 sequences are DFQATT and SNEGSKA (reference sequence). Trimming took 0 bases from V and 3 from J, leaving 3 bases between them. The CDR3 covers 11 residues. Written as DNA, the CDR3 is TGCAGTGCTAGAGATTTCTACGAGCAGTACTTC. Amino acids: CSARDFYEQYF.

The chain combines TRBV20-1 with TRBJ1-1, with D unclear. V lost 5 bases and J lost 2, with 12 bases in between. Germline V gene data show CDR1 as DFQATT and CDR2 as SNEGSKA (reference sequence). The CDR3 sequence is 13 residues long. CDR3 residues: CSALSRVNTEAFF. The CDR3 DNA reads as TGCAGTGCTTTATCGAGGGTAAACACTGAAGCTTTCTTT.

The V and J genes are TRBV15 and TRBJ2-7; TRBD2 is a possible D gene (6 bases). CDR1 is LNHNV, CDR2 YYDKDF, per germline (reference sequence). The CDR3 totals 13 residues. V was trimmed by 8 bases and J by 4 bases, leaving 15 bases between them. CDR3 amino acids: CATCRGTDYEQYF. DNA of the CDR3: TGTGCCACCTGTCGGGGGACCGATTACGAGCAGTACTTC. The full variable domain, rest sourced from reference TRBV15 and TRBJ2-7, is DAMVIQNPRYQVTQFGKPVTLSCSQTLNHNVMYWYQQKSSQAPKLLFHYYDKDFNNEADTPDNFQSRRPNTSFCFLDIRSPGLGDTAMYLCATCRGTDYEQYFGPGTRLTVT.

The V gene is TRBV5-1, the J gene TRBJ2-1, with 7 bases that match TRBD1. Germline lookup yields CDR1 SGHRS and CDR2 YFSETQ. With V trimmed by 4 bases and J by 4 bases, 8 bases remained unmatched. There are 15 residues in the CDR3. The CDR3 DNA reads as TGCGCCAGCAGCCTGTTAGGGGGCGGGTACAATGAGCAGTTCTTC. The encoded protein is CASSLLGGGYNEQFF.

This clonotype came up a few times. The genes are TRBV11-2 and TRBJ2-1; D might be TRBD2 (6 bases). There are 13 residues in the CDR3. V was trimmed by 6 bases and J by 12 bases, leaving 18 bases between them. CDR1 and CDR2 (germline): SGHAT, FQNNGV. In nucleotides, the CDR3 is TGTGCCAGCAGAATACTAGCCGGGAGTCCGCAGTTCTTC. It codes for CASRILAGSPQFF.

In its sample, this clonotype was seen a few times. This chain uses TRBV6-2 or TRBV6-3 with TRBJ2-2; D unclear. This CDR3 region has 16 residues. The germline CDR1 and CDR2 sequences are MNHEY and SVGEGT. The germline V and J ends were trimmed by 2 bases and 5 bases, with 15 bases remaining between them. CDR3 nucleotides: TGTGCCAGCAGTTACGAAGATGGGGTAATGACCGGGGAGCTGTTTTTT. Amino acid sequence: CASSYEDGVMTGELFF.

The chain uses TRBV4-2 and TRBJ2-7; 7 bases map to TRBD1. After removal of 0 bases from V and 3 bases from J, the junction contained 8 bases not matched to a gene. CDR3 size: 16 residues. Germline V gene sequence: CDR1 LGHNA, CDR2 YNFKEQ. In DNA form, the CDR3 reads TGTGCCAGCAGCCAAGATCATTGGGACAGAGGCTACGAGCAGTACTTC. It specifies CASSQDHWDRGYEQYF.

The table lists this clonotype with many counts. The chain has TRBV5-1 and TRBJ2-3; no clear D. The germline V gene has CDR1 SGHRS and CDR2 YFSETQ. The CDR3 covers 14 residues. V lost 1 base and J 4 bases, leaving 10 bases between the germline ends. The CDR3 DNA reads as TGCGCCAGCAGCTTGACGCGGCTTGCAGATACGCAGTATTTT. It specifies CASSLTRLADTQYF.